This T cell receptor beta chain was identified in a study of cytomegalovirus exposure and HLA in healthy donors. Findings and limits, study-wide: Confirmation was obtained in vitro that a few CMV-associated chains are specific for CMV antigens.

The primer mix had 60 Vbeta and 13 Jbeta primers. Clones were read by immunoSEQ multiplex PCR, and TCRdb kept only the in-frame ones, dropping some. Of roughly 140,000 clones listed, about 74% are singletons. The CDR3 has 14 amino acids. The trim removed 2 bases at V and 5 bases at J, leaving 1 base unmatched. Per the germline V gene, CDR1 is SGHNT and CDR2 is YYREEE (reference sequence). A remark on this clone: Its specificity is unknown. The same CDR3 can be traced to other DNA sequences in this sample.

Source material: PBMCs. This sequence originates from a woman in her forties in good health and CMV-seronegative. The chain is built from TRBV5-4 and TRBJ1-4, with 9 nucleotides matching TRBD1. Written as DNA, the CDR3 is TGTGCCAGCAGCTTACAGGGGGCGAATGAAAAACTGTTTTTT. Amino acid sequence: CASSLQGANEKLFF. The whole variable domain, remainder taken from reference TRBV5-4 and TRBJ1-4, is ETGVTQSPTHLIKTRGQQVTLRCSSQSGHNTVSWYQQALGQGPQFIFQYYREEENGRGNFPPRFSGLQFPNYSSELNVNALELDDSALYLCASSLQGANEKLFFGSGTQLSVL.